The clone carrying this TCR beta chain was picked up many times. Its specificity is unknown. This record comes from a study of T cells in Graves' hyperthyroidism and ophthalmopathy. Study-level findings and limits: Blood also held most thyroid clonotypes expanded beyond 0.001.

With 2 bases removed from V and 8 bases from J, the gap between germline ends came to 18 bases. Germline lookup yields CDR1 SGHAT and CDR2 FQNNGV. This CDR3 comprises 16 residues. It was RNA transcripts that yielded the amplified TCR beta CDR3 regions. RT-PCR in the first round (using the HTBI primer set) targeted the TCR CDR3. TCRdb itself ran the multiplex PCR reads through MiXCR, one entry per CDR3 protein. This sample has about 380,000 distinct CDR3 sequences; approximately 15% occur once, and the top ten carry 11%. Calling Graves' hyperthyroidism stable meant ophthalmopathy did not progress within 18 months.

The sample consisted of blood. The sequence came from a woman aged 60-70 years with Graves' hyperthyroidism. V is TRBV11-2 and J is TRBJ1-4; D uncertain. The CDR3 sequence: CASSLTFRWKAEKLFF. The DNA for the CDR3 is TGTGCCAGCAGCTTAACCTTCCGGTGGAAAGCGGAAAAACTGTTTTTT.